This TCR beta chain was sequenced in a study of Tregs in tolerant kidney transplant recipients. Sequenced by immunoSEQ multiplex PCR; TCRdb stores in-frame clones only, minus some. The table lists about 110,000 clones, roughly 89% of them singletons. Thawed PBMCs were FACS-sorted into unstimulated CD4+CD25+CD127- regulatory T cells, CD4+CD25- non-regulatory cells, CD4 and CD8 cells. Germline trimming cut 10 bases from V and 6 bases from J; bases unmatched to any gene: 14. This CDR3 region has 14 residues. Germline assignment: CDR1 MDHEN and CDR2 SYDVKM. Overall study results and limits: Biological reproducibility was not directly addressed, but technical replication error appeared minimal. Some patients' samples used different primers over time, so nucleotide sequences weren't comparable.

Details on this clone: What it recognizes is unknown.

This chain joins TRBV28 and TRBJ2-5; TRBD1 matches at 7 bases. Sequences were derived from CD4+ T cells from blood, sampled before the transplant. This sequence was found in a human donor who received a combined kidney and bone marrow transplant. CDR3 DNA: TGTGCCACCTCACCCCAGACAGGGTGGAAGACCCAGTACTTC. This sequence encodes CATSPQTGWKTQYF.